The clone carrying this T cell receptor beta chain was recorded once. Per the authors' pipeline: Scientists estimated how many nucleated cells there were by amplifying reference gene primers. Here immunoSEQ multiplex PCR was the method, and the copy in TCRdb shows in-frame clones only, minus some. Clone size and the V and J calls come from that table; the DNA yielded D and trimming. The sample has 7,000 or so clones; around 91% are singletons. The data belong to a study of blood T cell repertoires in COVID-19. Study-wide context: Samples taken during acute and convalescent COVID-19 were collected in the United States, Italy and Spain. The cDNA or gDNA used as material had been derived from T cells, B-cell-depleted T cells, or PBMCs.

The V gene's germline CDR1 is MDHEN and CDR2 SYDVKM. This CDR3 region has 16 residues. With V trimmed by 5 bases and J by 7 bases, 9 bases remained unmatched. The J gene is TRBJ1-4, the V gene TRBV28; 11 bases line up with TRBD1. This TCR came from a man at least 80 years old with active COVID-19. Sequencing input: peripheral blood. This CDR3 is CASSTFPGQGGEKLFF. CDR3 DNA: TGTGCCAGCAGTACATTCCCGGGACAGGGGGGTGAAAAACTGTTTTTT.